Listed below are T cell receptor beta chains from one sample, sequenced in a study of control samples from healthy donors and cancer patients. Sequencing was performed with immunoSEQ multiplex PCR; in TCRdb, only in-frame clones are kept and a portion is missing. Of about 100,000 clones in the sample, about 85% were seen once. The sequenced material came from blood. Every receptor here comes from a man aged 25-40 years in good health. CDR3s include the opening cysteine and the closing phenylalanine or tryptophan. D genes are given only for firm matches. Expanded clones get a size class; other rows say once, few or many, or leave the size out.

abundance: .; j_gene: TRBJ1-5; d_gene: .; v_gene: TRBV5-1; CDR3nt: TGCGCCAGCAGCTTGGACGGAGATAGCAATCAGCCCCAGCATTTT; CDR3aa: CASSLDGDSNQPQHF
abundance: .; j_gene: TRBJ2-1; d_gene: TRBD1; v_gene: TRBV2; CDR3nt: TGTGCCAGCACAGACAGGGGGCTTTACAATGAGCAGTTCTTC; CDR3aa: CASTDRGLYNEQFF
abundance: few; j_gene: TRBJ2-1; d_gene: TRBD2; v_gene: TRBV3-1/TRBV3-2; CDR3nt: TGTGCCAGCAGCCAATGGGGCGCGGGGGAGTACAATGAGCAGTTCTTC; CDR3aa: CASSQWGAGEYNEQFF
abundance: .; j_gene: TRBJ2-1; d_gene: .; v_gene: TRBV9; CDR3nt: TGTGCCAGCAGCGTAGGGGAAAGGGGGAACAATGAGCAGTTCTTC; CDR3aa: CASSVGERGNNEQFF
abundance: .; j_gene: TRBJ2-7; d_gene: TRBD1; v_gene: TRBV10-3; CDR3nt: TGTGCCATCAGTTGGGACAGGTACGAGCAGTACTTC; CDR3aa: CAISWDRYEQYF
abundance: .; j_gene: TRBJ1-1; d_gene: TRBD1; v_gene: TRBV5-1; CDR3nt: TGCGCCAGCAGCTTTCACAGGGGTTTAAGTAACACTGAAGCTTTCTTT; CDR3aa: CASSFHRGLSNTEAFF
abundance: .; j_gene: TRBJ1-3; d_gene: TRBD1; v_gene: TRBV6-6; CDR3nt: TGTGCCAGCAGTTACCGACAGGGGTCTGGAAACACCATATATTTT; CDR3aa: CASSYRQGSGNTIYF
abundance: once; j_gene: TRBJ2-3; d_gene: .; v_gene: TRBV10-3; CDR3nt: TGTGCCATCAGTGGAGGAGGGGGGGGGCCAACAGATACGCAGTATTTT; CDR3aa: CAISGGGGGPTDTQYF
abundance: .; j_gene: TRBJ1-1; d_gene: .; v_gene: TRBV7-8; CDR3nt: TGTGCCAGCAGCTTAGCAGGGCCGGGCACTGAAGCTTTCTTT; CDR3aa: CASSLAGPGTEAFF
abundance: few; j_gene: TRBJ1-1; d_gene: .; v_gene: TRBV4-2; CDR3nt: TGTGCCAGCAGCCAAGAAAGAAACACTGAAGCTTTCTTT; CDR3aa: CASSQERNTEAFF
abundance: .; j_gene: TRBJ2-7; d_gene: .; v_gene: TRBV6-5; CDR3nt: TGTGCCAGCAGTTACGGGGCCCCCTACGAGCAGTACTTC; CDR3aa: CASSYGAPYEQYF
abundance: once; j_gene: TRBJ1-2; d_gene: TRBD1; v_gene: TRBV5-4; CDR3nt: TGTGCCAGCAGCTGGGACAGGGGCTACACCTTC; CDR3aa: CASSWDRGYTF
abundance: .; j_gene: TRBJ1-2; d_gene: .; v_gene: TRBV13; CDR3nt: TGTGCCAGCGATTGGAGTTCCTATGGCTACACCTTC; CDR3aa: CASDWSSYGYTF
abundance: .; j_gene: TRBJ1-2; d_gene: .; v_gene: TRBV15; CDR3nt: TGTGCCACCAGCAGAGCTATTCGTGACTATGGCTACACCTTC; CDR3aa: CATSRAIRDYGYTF
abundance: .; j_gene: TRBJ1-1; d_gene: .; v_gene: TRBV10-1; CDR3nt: TGCGCCAGCACCGAGAGTCCCCAGGATGAAGAAGGGGCTTTCTTT; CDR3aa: CASTESPQDEEGAFF
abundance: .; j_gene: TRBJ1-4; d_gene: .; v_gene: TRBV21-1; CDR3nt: TGTGCCAGCACCGAATGTGCCGGGGCCGGACGCCCTTTAAATGAAAAACTGTTTTTT; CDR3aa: CASTECAGAGRPLNEKLFF
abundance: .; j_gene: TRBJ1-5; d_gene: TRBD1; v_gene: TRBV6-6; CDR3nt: TGTGCCAGCAGTTCCGACAGGGTCAATCAGCCCCAGCATTTT; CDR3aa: CASSSDRVNQPQHF
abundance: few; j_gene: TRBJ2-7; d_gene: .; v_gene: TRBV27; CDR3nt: TGTGCCAGCAGTTACGGGGTAACCTACGAGCAGTACTTC; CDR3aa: CASSYGVTYEQYF
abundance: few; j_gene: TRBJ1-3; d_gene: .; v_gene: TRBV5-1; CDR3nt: TGCGCCAGCAGCACCGACGGGGGAAACACCATATATTTT; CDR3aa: CASSTDGGNTIYF
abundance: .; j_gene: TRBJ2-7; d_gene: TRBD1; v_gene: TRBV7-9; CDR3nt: TGTGCCAGCAGCGGTTGGACAGGTGGCTACGAGCAGTACTTC; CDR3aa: CASSGWTGGYEQYF
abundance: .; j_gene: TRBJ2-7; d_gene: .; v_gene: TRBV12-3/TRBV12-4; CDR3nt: TGTGCCAGCAGTTGGGGACAAAGCTACGAGCAGTACTTC; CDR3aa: CASSWGQSYEQYF
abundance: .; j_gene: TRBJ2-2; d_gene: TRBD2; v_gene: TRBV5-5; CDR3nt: TGTGCCAGCAGCTTGGTAGCTAGCGGGGATATAGAGGGGTCCGGGGAGCTGTTTTTT; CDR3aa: CASSLVASGDIEGSGELFF
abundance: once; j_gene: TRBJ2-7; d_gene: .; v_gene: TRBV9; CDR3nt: TGTGCCAGCAGCGTAGATGCAGGGCCTTACGAGCAGTACTTC; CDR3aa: CASSVDAGPYEQYF
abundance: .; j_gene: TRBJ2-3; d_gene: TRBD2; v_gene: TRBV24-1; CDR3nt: TGTGCCACCAGTGGCGGGGGGGTCACAGATACGCAGTATTTT; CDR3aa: CATSGGGVTDTQYF
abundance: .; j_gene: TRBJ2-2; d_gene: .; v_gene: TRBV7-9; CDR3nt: TGTGCCAGCAGCCCCGTGGCTAGCGGGGAGCTGTTTTTT; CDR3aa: CASSPVASGELFF
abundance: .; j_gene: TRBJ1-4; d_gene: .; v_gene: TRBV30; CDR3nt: TGTGCCTGGAGTGTGGAGGGGACAACTAATGAAAAACTGTTTTTT; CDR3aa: CAWSVEGTTNEKLFF
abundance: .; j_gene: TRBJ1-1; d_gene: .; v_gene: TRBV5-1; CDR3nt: TGCGCCAGCAGCTGGGGGGGCACTGAAGCTTTCTTT; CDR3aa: CASSWGGTEAFF
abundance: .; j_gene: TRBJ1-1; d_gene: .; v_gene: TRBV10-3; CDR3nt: TGTGCCATCAGTGAGGCCACGGGGACTGAAGCTTTCTTT; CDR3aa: CAISEATGTEAFF
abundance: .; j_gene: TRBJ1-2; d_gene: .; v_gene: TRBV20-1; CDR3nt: TGCAGTGCTAGTACAGCATTTAACTATGGCTACACCTTC; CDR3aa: CSASTAFNYGYTF
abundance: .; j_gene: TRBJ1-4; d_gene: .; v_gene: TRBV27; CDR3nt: TGTGCCAGCAGTTGGTCCAGGGTGGGAGAAAAACTGTTTTTT; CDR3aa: CASSWSRVGEKLFF
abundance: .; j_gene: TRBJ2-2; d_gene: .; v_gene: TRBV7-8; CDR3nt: TGTGCCAGCAGCTTAGCGGGGGGAAGCACCGGGGAGCTGTTTTTT; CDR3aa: CASSLAGGSTGELFF
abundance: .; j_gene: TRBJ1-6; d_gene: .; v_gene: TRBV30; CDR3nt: TGTGCCTGGGGACAAACAGGGAATTCACCCCTCCACTTT; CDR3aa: CAWGQTGNSPLHF
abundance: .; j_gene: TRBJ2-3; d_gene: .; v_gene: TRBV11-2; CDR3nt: TGTGCCAGCGGTATAGCGGCTACTAGCACAGATACGCAGTATTTT; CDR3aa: CASGIAATSTDTQYF
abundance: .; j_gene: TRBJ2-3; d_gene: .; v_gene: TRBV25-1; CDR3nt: TGTGCCAGCAGTGAACGTGGGGCGTTGGATACGCAGTATTTT; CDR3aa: CASSERGALDTQYF
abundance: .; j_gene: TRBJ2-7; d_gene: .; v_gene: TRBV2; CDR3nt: TGTGCCAGCAGTGAAGCGGGGGCAAGTGCCGAGTTCTACGAGCAGTACTTC; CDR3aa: CASSEAGASAEFYEQYF
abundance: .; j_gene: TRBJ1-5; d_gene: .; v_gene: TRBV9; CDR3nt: TGTGCCAGCAGTACAGGGAATAGCAATCAGCCCCAGCATTTT; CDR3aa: CASSTGNSNQPQHF
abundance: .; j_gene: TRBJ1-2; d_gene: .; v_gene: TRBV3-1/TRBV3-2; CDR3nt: TGTGCCAGCAGCCAAGTGGCAGGGCACTATGGCTACACCTTC; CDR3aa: CASSQVAGHYGYTF
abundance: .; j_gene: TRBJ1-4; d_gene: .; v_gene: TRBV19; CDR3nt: TGTGCCAGTAGTATATATACAGGGCGGGATGAAAAACTGTTTTTT; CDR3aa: CASSIYTGRDEKLFF
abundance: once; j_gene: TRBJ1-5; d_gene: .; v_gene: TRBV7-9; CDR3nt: TGTGCCAGCAGCCCCTCGGAAGGCACATATCAGCCCCAGCATTTT; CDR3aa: CASSPSEGTYQPQHF
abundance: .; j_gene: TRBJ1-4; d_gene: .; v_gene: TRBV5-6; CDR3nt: TGTGCCAGCAGCTTGGGGCGGATTAATGAAAAACTGTTTTTT; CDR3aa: CASSLGRINEKLFF
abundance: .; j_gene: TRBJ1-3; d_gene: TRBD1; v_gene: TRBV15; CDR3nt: TGTGCCACCAGCAGAGATCTGGCAGGGGGGAGCTCTGGAAACACCATATATTTT; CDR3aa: CATSRDLAGGSSGNTIYF
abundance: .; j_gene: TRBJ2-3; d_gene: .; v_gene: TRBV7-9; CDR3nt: TGTGCCAGCAGGGAGTCTTGGACAGATACGCAGTATTTT; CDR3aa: CASRESWTDTQYF
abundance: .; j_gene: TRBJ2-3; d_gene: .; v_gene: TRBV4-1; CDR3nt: TGCGCCAGCAGCCAAGATCCAGGCTCAGATACGCAGTATTTT; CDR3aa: CASSQDPGSDTQYF
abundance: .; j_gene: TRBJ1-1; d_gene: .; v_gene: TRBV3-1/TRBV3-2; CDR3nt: TGTGCCAGCAGCGAGGGGCGCTGGAACACTGAAGCTTTCTTT; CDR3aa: CASSEGRWNTEAFF
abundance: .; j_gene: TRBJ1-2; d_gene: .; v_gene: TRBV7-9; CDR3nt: TGTGCCAGCAGCCAGCCGGGACCGAACTATGGCTACACCTTC; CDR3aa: CASSQPGPNYGYTF
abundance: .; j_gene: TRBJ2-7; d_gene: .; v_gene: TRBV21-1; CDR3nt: TGTGCCAGCAGCAAAGACACGGGACAGGGTCAGCTCGGCGACGAGCAGTACTTC; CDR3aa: CASSKDTGQGQLGDEQYF
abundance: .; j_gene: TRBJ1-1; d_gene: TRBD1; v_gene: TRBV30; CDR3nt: TGTGCCTGGAGCCGGGACAGAGTCACTGAAGCTTTCTTT; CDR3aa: CAWSRDRVTEAFF
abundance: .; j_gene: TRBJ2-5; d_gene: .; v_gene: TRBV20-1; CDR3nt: TGCAGTGCTAGTAGCGGAACGGAGACCCAGTACTTC; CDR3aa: CSASSGTETQYF
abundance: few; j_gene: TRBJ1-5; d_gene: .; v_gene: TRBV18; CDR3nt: TGTGCCAGCTCACCGAGAGGGGATCAGCCCCAGCATTTT; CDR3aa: CASSPRGDQPQHF
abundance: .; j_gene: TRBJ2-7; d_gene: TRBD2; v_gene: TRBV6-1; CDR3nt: TGTGCCAGCAGTGAAATCGTCCGGGGAGGGTTGGTGGACGAGCAGTACTTC; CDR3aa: CASSEIVRGGLVDEQYF
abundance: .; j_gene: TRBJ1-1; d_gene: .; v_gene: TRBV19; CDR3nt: TGTGCCAGTAGTATAGGACGGGCGAACACTGAAGCTTTCTTT; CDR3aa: CASSIGRANTEAFF
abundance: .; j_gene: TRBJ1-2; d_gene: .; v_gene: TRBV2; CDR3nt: TGTGCCAGCAGTGAAGGTGTGGGGGCGGCCTATGGCTACACCTTC; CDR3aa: CASSEGVGAAYGYTF
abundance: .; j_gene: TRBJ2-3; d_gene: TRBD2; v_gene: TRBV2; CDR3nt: TGTGCCAGCAGCCCCACGCGGGGGGTCGCAGATACGCAGTATTTT; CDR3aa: CASSPTRGVADTQYF
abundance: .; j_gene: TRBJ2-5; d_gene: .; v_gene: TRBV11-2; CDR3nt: TGTGCCAGCAGCCCCCCACAGGAACAAGAGACCCAGTACTTC; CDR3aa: CASSPPQEQETQYF
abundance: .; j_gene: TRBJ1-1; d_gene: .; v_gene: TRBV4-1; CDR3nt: TGCGCCAGCAGCCAAGATCCCCGGGGAAGATGGAACACTGAAGCTTTCTTT; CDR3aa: CASSQDPRGRWNTEAFF